This record covers a single T cell receptor (beta chain). Its recognized antigen is unknown. An end of the junction differs from the germline gene, which may be a read error. This sample was taken from a study of breast tumors, draining lymph nodes, adjacent tissues (dated by TCRdb to the mid-2010s). With regard to the full study: In breast cancer patients, the study compared the TCR beta repertoires of tumor, adjacent nontumor tissue and axillary lymph nodes. In human breast cancer, the study set out to assess how tumor, surrounding tissue and draining lymph node repertoires relate to one another and whether T cells might be exchanged between them.

Lymph node samples were obtained from the axillary draining lymph nodes of breast cancer patients. TCRdb shows the sequencer as Illumina HiSeq 2000. TCR beta chain libraries were generated through multiplex PCR amplification. The amplified TCR beta chain products were analyzed by high-throughput sequencing. Clones were called with MiXCR by TCRdb after fastp trimmed the public reads at Q25, and only in-frame beta chains were retained. Rows matching on CDR3 protein sequence are summarized as one entry with the most common DNA and genes. For this sample the table gives about 180,000 distinct CDR3 sequences, of which approximately 33% were detected only once. Of the sample, roughly 4.5% falls within the top ten clones. Based on the germline V gene, the CDR1 and CDR2 sequences are SGHTA and FQGTGA. Its CDR3 holds 15 amino acids, cysteine through phenylalanine. The retained sequence is limited to the CDR3, 45 bases, with the frame set at the first base.

Findings and caveats that apply to the study as a whole: The data were considered consistent with most tumor T cells being derived from the lymph node and subsequently expanding within tumor tissue. Tumor and nontumor tissue repertoires were found to be significantly more similar in luminal-like than in basal-like breast cancer. Tumor T-cell repertoires showed less diversity than lymph node repertoires and more diversity than nontumor tissue repertoires, and tumor T-cell repertoires showed preferential V and J gene usage. The conclusion that tumor T cells originate in lymph nodes was presented as consistent with a hypothesis rather than as directly demonstrated.

The TCR sequence derives from a female donor with breast cancer. Some clones in this sample may be carry-over from other donors' samples. Sequences were obtained from axillary lymph node tissue. The sequence joins TRBV7-3 to TRBJ2-6, and 9 junction bases match TRBD1. The CDR3 corresponds to CASSLGPTGGGPEAF. The nucleotides are TGTGCCAGCAGCTTAGGACCGACAGGGGGGGGTCCTGAAGCTTTC.